This T cell receptor beta chain was obtained from a study of T cell repertoires in cytomegalovirus infection. This clonotype was observed a few times. Its cognate antigen is unknown. CDR1 and CDR2 from the germline V gene are SGHVS and FNYEAQ. V shed 5 bases and J shed 2 bases, with 10 bases lying between them. The CDR3 runs 14 residues. In TCRdb, the reads were re-called with MiXCR into one record per CDR3 protein. The repertoire consists of a few hundred thousand distinct CDR3 sequences, with over 35% occurring once and the leading ten covering over 45%. The receptor was isolated from a human donor in good health (CMV status not recorded). Some clones in this sample may be carry-over from other donors' samples. This chain joins TRBV7-6 and TRBJ1-5; no reliable D call. The sequenced sample was cultured PBMCs, obtained from culture after CMV antigen stimulation. The CDR3 nucleotides read TGTGCCAGCAGCGCGAGCCCGGGCAATCAGCCCCAGCATTTT. As protein: CASSASPGNQPQHF.